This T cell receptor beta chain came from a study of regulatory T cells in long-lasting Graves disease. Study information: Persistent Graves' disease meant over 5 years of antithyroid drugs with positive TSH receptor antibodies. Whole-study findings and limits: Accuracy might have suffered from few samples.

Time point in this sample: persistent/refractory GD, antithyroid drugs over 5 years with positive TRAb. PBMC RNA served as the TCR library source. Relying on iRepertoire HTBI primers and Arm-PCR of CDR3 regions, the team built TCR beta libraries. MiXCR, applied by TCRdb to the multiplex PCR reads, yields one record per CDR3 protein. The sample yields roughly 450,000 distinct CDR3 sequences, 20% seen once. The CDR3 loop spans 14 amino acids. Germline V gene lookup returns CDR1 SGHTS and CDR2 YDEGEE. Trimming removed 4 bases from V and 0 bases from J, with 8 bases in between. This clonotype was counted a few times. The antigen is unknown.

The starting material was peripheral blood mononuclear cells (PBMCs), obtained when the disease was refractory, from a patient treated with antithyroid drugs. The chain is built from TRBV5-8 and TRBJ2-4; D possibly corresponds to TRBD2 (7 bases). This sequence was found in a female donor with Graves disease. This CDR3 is CASSRGAAKNIQYF. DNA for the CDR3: TGTGCCAGCAGCCGGGGGGCAGCCAAAAACATTCAGTACTTC. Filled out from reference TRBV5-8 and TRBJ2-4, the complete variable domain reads EAGVTQSPTHLIKTRGQQATLRCSPISGHTSVYWYQQALGLGLQFLLWYDEGEERNRGNFPPRFSGRQFPNYSSELNVNALELEDSALYLCASSRGAAKNIQYFGAGTRLSVL.